Sequencing of this T cell receptor beta chain was carried out in a study of cytomegalovirus exposure and HLA in healthy donors. With 60 Vbeta and 13 Jbeta primers, the PCR was carried out. Assay: immunoSEQ multiplex PCR; the TCRdb copy retains only in-frame clones and omits some. The table lists around 78,000 clones, about three quarters of them singletons. The CDR3 has 14 amino acids. CDR1 and CDR2 (germline): SSHAT, FNYEAQ (reference sequence). Of note for this clone: Germline and junction disagree at one end, which may indicate a read error.

The TCR originated in a male donor in good health and CMV-seronegative. This chain uses TRBV7-7 with TRBJ1-1; TRBD1 agrees at 10 bases. The sequencing input was PBMCs. The CDR3 sequence: CASSFRSGQGEAFF. As DNA, the CDR3 is TGTGCTAGCAGCTTTAGATCGGGACAGGGGGAAGCTTTCTTT.